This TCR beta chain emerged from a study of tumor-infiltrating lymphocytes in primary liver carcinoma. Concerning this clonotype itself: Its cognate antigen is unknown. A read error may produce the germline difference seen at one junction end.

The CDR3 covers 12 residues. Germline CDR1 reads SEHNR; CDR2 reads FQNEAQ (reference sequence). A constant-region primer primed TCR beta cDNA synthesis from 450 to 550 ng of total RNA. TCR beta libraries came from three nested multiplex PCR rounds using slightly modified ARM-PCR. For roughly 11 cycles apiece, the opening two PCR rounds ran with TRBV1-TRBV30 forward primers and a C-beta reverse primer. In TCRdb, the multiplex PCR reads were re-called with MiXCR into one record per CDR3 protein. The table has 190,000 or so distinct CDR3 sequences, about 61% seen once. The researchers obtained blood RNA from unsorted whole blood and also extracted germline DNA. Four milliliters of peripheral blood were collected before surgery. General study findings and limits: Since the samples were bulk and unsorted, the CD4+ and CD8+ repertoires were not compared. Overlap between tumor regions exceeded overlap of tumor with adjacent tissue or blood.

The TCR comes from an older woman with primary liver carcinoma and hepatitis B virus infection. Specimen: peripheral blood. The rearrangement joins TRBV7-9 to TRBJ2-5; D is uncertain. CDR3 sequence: CANSFGVETQYF. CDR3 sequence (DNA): TGTGCCAACAGCTTTGGTGTAGAGACCCAGTACTTC.